This T cell receptor (beta chain) was sequenced in a study of shared clonotypes between healthy human individuals. Study-wide results and caveats: Compared with memory subsets, naive subsets generally had larger estimated richness.

On this clone: What it binds is not known.

Execution of the assay was at deep level. The DNA input per sorted-subset replicate PCR was roughly 180 ng, corresponding to tens of thousands of T cell genomes. Original processing notes: In the immunoSEQ data, sequences were junction-only and lacked quality scores, so filtering differed. Clones were read by immunoSEQ multiplex PCR, and TCRdb kept only the in-frame ones, dropping some. The DNA gave D and trimming, while V, J and clone size come from that table. The sample holds around 600,000 clones, roughly 95% seen once. The germline V gene has CDR1 MNHNS and CDR2 SASEGT. CDR3 size: 16 residues. Trimming left V 2 bases short and J 0 bases short, with 14 bases between. Naive CD8 cells lacked CD45RO and underwent positive selection for CCR7, leaving out terminally differentiated effector memory CD45RA+ cells.

The rearrangement joins TRBV6-1 to TRBJ2-7; D might be TRBD2 (5 bases). Sequencing input: naive CD8+ T cells sorted from blood. The clonotype originates from a woman aged 25 to 39 in good health. CDR3 in DNA: TGTGCCAGCAGTGAATGGAAGGACTTGCCCTCCTACGAGCAGTACTTC. It is translated as CASSEWKDLPSYEQYF.